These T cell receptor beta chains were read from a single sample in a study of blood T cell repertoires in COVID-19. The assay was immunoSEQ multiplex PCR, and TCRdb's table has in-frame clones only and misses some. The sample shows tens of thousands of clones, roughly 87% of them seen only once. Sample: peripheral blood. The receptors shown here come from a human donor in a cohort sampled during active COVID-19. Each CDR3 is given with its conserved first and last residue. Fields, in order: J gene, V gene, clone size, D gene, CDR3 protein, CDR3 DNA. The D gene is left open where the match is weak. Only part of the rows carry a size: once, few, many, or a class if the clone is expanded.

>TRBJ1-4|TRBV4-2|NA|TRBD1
CASSRTGGNQNEKLFF
TGTGCCAGCAGCCGCACAGGGGGCAATCAAAATGAAAAACTGTTTTTT
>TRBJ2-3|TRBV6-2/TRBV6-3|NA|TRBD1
CASSYSRGTRGDTQYF
TGTGCCAGCAGTTACTCCAGGGGGACCAGGGGAGATACGCAGTATTTT
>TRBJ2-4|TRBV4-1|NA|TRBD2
CASSPGGSGGARDIQYF
TGCGCCAGCAGCCCCGGGGGTAGCGGGGGGGCAAGAGACATTCAGTACTTC
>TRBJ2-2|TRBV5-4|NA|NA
CASSLGHTGELFF
TGTGCCAGCAGCTTGGGGCACACCGGGGAGCTGTTTTTT
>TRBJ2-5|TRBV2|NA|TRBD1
CASSAGGLGETQYF
TGTGCCAGCAGTGCAGGGGGATTAGGGGAGACCCAGTACTTC
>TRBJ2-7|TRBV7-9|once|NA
CASSPLGGTYEQYF
TGTGCCAGCAGCCCCTTAGGAGGGACGTACGAGCAGTACTTC
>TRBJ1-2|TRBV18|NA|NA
CASSPGAGLIGYTF
TGTGCCAGCTCACCAGGGGCAGGTTTAATTGGCTACACCTTC
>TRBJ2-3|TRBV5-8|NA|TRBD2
CASSLGLAGGTDTQYF
TGTGCCAGCAGCTTAGGACTAGCGGGGGGCACAGATACGCAGTATTTT
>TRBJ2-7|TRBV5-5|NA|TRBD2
CASSLAGGPYEQYF
TGTGCCAGCAGCCTAGCGGGGGGCCCCTACGAGCAGTACTTC
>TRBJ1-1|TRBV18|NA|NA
CASSPPWGGTEAFF
TGTGCCAGCTCTCCTCCTTGGGGGGGGACTGAAGCTTTCTTT
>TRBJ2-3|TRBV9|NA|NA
CASSVVAGADTQYF
TGTGCCAGCAGCGTAGTAGCAGGGGCAGATACGCAGTATTTT
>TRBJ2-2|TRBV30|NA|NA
CAWSVWGTTGELFF
TGTGCCTGGAGTGTTTGGGGGACAACCGGGGAGCTGTTTTTT
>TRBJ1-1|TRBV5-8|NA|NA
CASSREPGNTEAFF
TGTGCCAGCAGCCGCGAACCGGGGAACACTGAAGCTTTCTTT
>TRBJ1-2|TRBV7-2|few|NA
CASSLGERDGYTF
TGTGCCAGCAGCTTAGGGGAGAGAGATGGCTACACCTTC
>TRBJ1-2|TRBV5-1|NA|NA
CASSFTGSGYGYTF
TGCGCCAGCAGCTTTACGGGGAGCGGCTATGGCTACACCTTC
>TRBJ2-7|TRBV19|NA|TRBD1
CASSLTGTGSYEQYF
TGTGCCAGTAGTCTAACCGGGACAGGATCGTACGAGCAGTACTTC
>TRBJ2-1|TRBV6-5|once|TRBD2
CASSYQGSGRRNEQFF
TGTGCCAGCAGTTATCAGGGTAGCGGGCGGAGGAATGAGCAGTTCTTC
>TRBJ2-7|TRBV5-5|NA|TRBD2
CASSPSGRVAYEQYF
TGTGCCAGCAGCCCCTCCGGGAGGGTAGCCTACGAGCAGTACTTC